This T cell receptor beta chain appears in the sequencing data of a study of blood T cell repertoires in COVID-19. For the study at large: Whether acute or convalescent, the COVID-19 samples came from the United States, Italy and Spain. PBMCs, B-cell-depleted T cells, or T cells provided the cDNA or gDNA that made up the material.

Methods used by the authors: From reference gene primer amplification, estimates of nucleated cell counts were derived. Sequencing used immunoSEQ multiplex PCR; TCRdb keeps in-frame clones, though not all of them. For V, J and clone size, that table is used; D and trimming come from the DNA. This table holds roughly 250,000 clones, 70% to 90% found once. Note on this clone: The identical CDR3 is also encoded by other nucleotide sequences in the sample.

Germline-derived CDR1 and CDR2 are LGHDT and YNNKEL (reference sequence). This CDR3 has 12 residues. V gave up 1 base and J gave up 6 bases, with 4 bases separating them. Material for sequencing was peripheral blood. The chain has TRBV3-1 (or the pseudogene TRBV3-2) and TRBJ2-1; D not resolved. The clonotype originates from a man aged 50 or older with acute or convalescent COVID-19. CDR3 nucleotides: TGTGCCAGCAGCCAAGCCCGCAATGAGCAGTTCTTC. Translating it yields CASSQARNEQFF.